These 4 T cell receptor beta chains were sequenced from one sample in a study of blood T cell repertoires in COVID-19. This table comes from immunoSEQ multiplex PCR, and its TCRdb copy is limited to in-frame clones, with some not included. The sample has roughly 480,000 clones; nearly 90% are singletons. Sequenced: peripheral blood. Every receptor here comes from a man aged 18-30 years with COVID-19, enrolled during active disease.

The V call is TRBV21-1, the J call TRBJ2-2; TRBD2 is taken as the D call from the table, unchecked against the DNA. TRBV21-1 is an annotated pseudogene. The CDR3 is 15 amino acids. CDR3 in amino acids: CASSPRLAETGELFF. Here the CDR3 DNA reads TGTGCCAGCAGCCCGAGACTAGCGGAGACCGGGGAGCTGTTTTTT.

V gene TRBV6-5 combines with J gene TRBJ1-2, with D possibly TRBD1 on 5 matching bases. The germline V gene encodes CDR1 MNHEY and CDR2 SVGAGI. V lost 6 bases, J lost 0 bases, and 8 bases lay in between. The CDR3 length is 13 residues. This chain's CDR3 is CASRKTANYGYTF. The CDR3 DNA is TGTGCCAGCAGGAAGACAGCTAACTATGGCTACACCTTC.

V usage is TRBV25-1 and J usage is TRBJ2-5; 11 bases are a match to TRBD1. CDR1 and CDR2 (germline): MGHDK, SYGVNS. The junction had 4 bases not matched to a gene; V was cut back by 1 base and J by 3 bases. CDR3 length: 16 residues. The CDR3: CASSEFPGQGEETQYF. The CDR3 region has the DNA TGTGCCAGCAGTGAATTTCCGGGACAGGGGGAAGAGACCCAGTACTTC.

This clone was recorded once. This specimen includes other DNA sequences encoding the same CDR3. This rearrangement joins TRBV5-1 to TRBJ2-7; D is ambiguous. There are 13 residues in the CDR3. The V and J ends lost 4 bases and 0 bases respectively, with 8 bases between them. Germline assignment: CDR1 SGHRS and CDR2 YFSETQ. Here the CDR3 reads CASSLGSSYEQYF. The DNA for the CDR3 is TGCGCCAGCAGCCTCGGTTCCTCCTACGAGCAGTACTTC. The entire variable domain, with the rest obtained from reference TRBV5-1 and TRBJ2-7, is as follows: KAGVTQTPRYLIKTRGQQVTLSCSPISGHRSVSWYQQTPGQGLQFLFEYFSETQRNKGNFPGRFSGRQFSNSRSEMNVSTLELGDSALYLCASSLGSSYEQYFGPGTRLTVT.